This T cell receptor beta chain was documented in a study of blood T cells in healthy people across ages. The donors, all healthy, were Caucasians living in Russia, aged roughly 6 to 100. Together with a sample-barcoded 5' primer, a J-beta primer mix was included in a second PCR lasting about 6 to 12 cycles. TCRdb analysed the 5' RACE reads with MiXCR anew, one entry per CDR3 protein. The sample lists roughly 800,000 distinct CDR3 sequences, over 45% occurring once. Study-level results: CMV infection status of these donors was not known. Among long-lived donors, naive CD4+ cells were more numerous and diversity higher than in aged donors.

There are a few counts of this clonotype. Its specificity is unknown. Per the germline V gene, CDR1 is SQVTM and CDR2 is ANQGSEA. V was trimmed by 5 bases and J by 2 bases, leaving 7 bases between them. CDR3 length equals 11 residues. The TCR sequence derives from a man younger than 40 in good health. Material: blood. J is TRBJ2-7 and V is TRBV29-1; D gene ambiguous. The CDR3 spells CSVSEAYEQYF. CDR3 nucleotides: TGCAGCGTTTCAGAGGCCTACGAGCAGTACTTC.